This TCR beta chain appears in the sequencing data of a study of OX40 agonist ivuxolimab in advanced cancers. For the study at large: Partial responses occurred in three patients (one hepatocellular carcinoma, two cutaneous melanoma). Study-wide points: With doses of 0.1 to 3.0 mg/kg, CD4+ and CD8+ blood T cells had undergone clonal expansion by week 6.

Per germline, CDR1 SGHTA and CDR2 FQGNSA. Losses at the gene ends were 3 bases for V and 6 bases for J; bases not matched to a gene: 10. This CDR3 comprises 16 residues. Peripheral blood came from all dose cohorts at three timepoints. Turning to this clone: No antigen is known for it.

Sequenced by immunoSEQ multiplex PCR; TCRdb stores in-frame clones only, minus some. This sample has some 70,000 clones, with around 80% found just once. Source: CD4+ or CD8+ T cells sorted from blood, taken in a trial of the OX40 agonist ivuxolimab. The V and J genes are TRBV7-2 and TRBJ2-3, with 9 positions matching TRBD2. The receptor comes from an adult with an advanced solid tumor such as melanoma, head and neck, liver or kidney cancer. CDR3 coding DNA: TGTGCCAGCAGCTTCCCCCTAGCGGGGAGACGGGATACGCAGTATTTT. Amino acid sequence: CASSFPLAGRRDTQYF.